The rows below give T cell receptor beta chains drawn from one sample of a study of blood T cell repertoires in COVID-19. Generated by immunoSEQ multiplex PCR, the TCRdb table keeps only in-frame clones and is missing some. Here the sample spans approximately 190,000 clones, 90% being singletons. Specimen: peripheral blood. The receptors originated from a man aged 50 to 60 with acute or convalescent COVID-19. Both conserved end residues are part of each CDR3. A D gene is named only where the DNA matches it firmly. The size of a clone is reported for some rows only, either as once, few or many, or as a class for expanded clones.

V gene	D gene	clone size	J gene	CDR3 DNA	CDR3 protein
TRBV9	NA	NA	TRBJ1-3	TGTGCCAGCAGCGTAGCCGGGCTCAGGGCGGCCCCCTCTGGAAACACCATATATTTT	CASSVAGLRAAPSGNTIYF
TRBV4-3	NA	NA	TRBJ2-2	TGCGCCAGCAGCCAAGACCGTAGGGGTAACACCGGGGAGCTGTTTTTT	CASSQDRRGNTGELFF
TRBV20-1	TRBD2	NA	TRBJ2-3	TGCAGTGCTAGTAGTCTAGCGGGAGGGACAGATACGCAGTATTTT	CSASSLAGGTDTQYF
TRBV4-2	NA	NA	TRBJ2-7	TGTGCCAGCAGCCAACTGGGACAAGGGACCTACGAGCAGTACTTC	CASSQLGQGTYEQYF
TRBV7-3	NA	NA	TRBJ2-2	TGTGCCAGCAGCTTGTATGGGGGCCTTACCGGGGAGCTGTTTTTT	CASSLYGGLTGELFF
TRBV2	NA	NA	TRBJ1-5	TGTGCCAGCAGTGTCGTCGGACAGACGAATCAGCCCCAGCATTTT	CASSVVGQTNQPQHF
TRBV5-1	NA	NA	TRBJ2-3	TGCGCCAGCAGCTTGGCCTTGTCGGGGAGTCCCACAGATACGCAGTATTTT	CASSLALSGSPTDTQYF
TRBV19	TRBD2	NA	TRBJ2-3	TGTGCCACTACCCGGGGCGGGAGCGGCACAGATACGCAGTATTTT	CATTRGGSGTDTQYF
TRBV27	TRBD2	NA	TRBJ2-2	TGTGCCAGCAGTTTAATAACTAGCGGGGGCCCGATCGGGGAGCTGTTTTTT	CASSLITSGGPIGELFF
TRBV6-6	TRBD1	NA	TRBJ1-2	TGTGCCAGCAGTTACTCACAGGGGCCCTATGGCTACACCTTC	CASSYSQGPYGYTF
TRBV29-1	NA	NA	TRBJ2-7	TGCAGCGTAGCGGGACTAGGGGGCCCCGAGCAGTACTTC	CSVAGLGGPEQYF
TRBV28	NA	NA	TRBJ2-1	TGTGCCAGCAGTTGGTCTGAGGCCCCCTACAATGAGCAGTTCTTC	CASSWSEAPYNEQFF
TRBV7-2	TRBD1	NA	TRBJ1-3	TGTGCCAGCAGCTTAGGACAGGGTGAAAACACCATATATTTT	CASSLGQGENTIYF
TRBV19	NA	NA	TRBJ1-3	TGTGCCAGTAGTAGACAAAACTCTGGAAACACCATATATTTT	CASSRQNSGNTIYF
TRBV6-5	NA	NA	TRBJ1-3	TGTGCCAGCAGTTCCACCAGGGAAAGCTCTGGAAACACCATATATTTT	CASSSTRESSGNTIYF
TRBV18	NA	NA	TRBJ2-5	TGTGCCAGCTCACCAAATTGGCAGGGGCAAGAGACCCAGTACTTC	CASSPNWQGQETQYF
TRBV19	NA	NA	TRBJ1-5	TGTGCCAGTAGTACTAATACGGGAGGCCAGCCCCAGCATTTT	CASSTNTGGQPQHF
TRBV3-1/TRBV3-2	NA	NA	TRBJ2-7	TGTGCCAGCAGCCAACTGAGCGAGCAGTACTTC	CASSQLSEQYF
TRBV6-5	NA	NA	TRBJ1-1	TGTGCCAGCAGTTACAATCGGGTTAGCACTGAAGCTTTCTTT	CASSYNRVSTEAFF
TRBV13	TRBD1	NA	TRBJ1-1	TGTGCCAGCAGCTTGGACAGGCAGGGGAACACTGAAGCTTTCTTT	CASSLDRQGNTEAFF
TRBV27	NA	NA	TRBJ2-5	TGTGCCAGCAGTTTATTTGGTCGACAGAGCCAAGAGACCCAGTACTTC	CASSLFGRQSQETQYF
TRBV10-3	NA	few	TRBJ2-2	TGTGCCATCAGTGAGCAGTCGGGCACCGGGGAGCTGTTTTTT	CAISEQSGTGELFF
TRBV19	NA	few	TRBJ2-2	TGTGCCAGTAGTTTGGGACACAGGAACACCGGGGAGCTGTTTTTT	CASSLGHRNTGELFF
TRBV18	TRBD1	NA	TRBJ1-3	TGTGCCAGCTCACCAGGGACAGGGTTTGCTGGAAACACCATATATTTT	CASSPGTGFAGNTIYF
TRBV29-1	NA	few	TRBJ1-1	TGCAGCGCGAGCGAAGCTTTCTTT	CSASEAFF